The clone carrying this TCR beta chain has only a few counts. From germline, CDR1 is SNHLY and CDR2 FYNNEI. This CDR3 has 16 residues. The V end lost 2 bases, the J end lost 6 bases, and 17 bases lay between the germline ends. TCRdb's table, derived via immunoSEQ multiplex PCR, lists solely in-frame clones and lacks some. The profile covers 88,000 or so clones, with 70% to 80% appearing a single time and about a quarter taken by the ten largest. The data are from a study of blood T cell repertoires in COVID-19. This chain connects TRBV2 to TRBJ2-1; perhaps TRBD2 as D (6 bases). Sequencing was performed on peripheral blood. The sequence derives from a human donor in a cohort sampled during active COVID-19. Written as DNA, the CDR3 is TGTGCCAGCAGTGAAAGGGTTGGGGGAGCGGGCAATGAGCAGTTCTTC. Its translation is CASSERVGGAGNEQFF.